This TCR beta chain was captured by sequencing in a study of T cells in Graves' hyperthyroidism and ophthalmopathy. The CDR3 totals 13 residues. V was trimmed by 8 bases and J by 0 bases, leaving 11 bases between them. Germline V CDR1 and CDR2: ENHRY, SYGVKD. The investigators amplified TCR beta CDR3 regions from RNA transcripts. Carried out on the TCR CDR3, a first-round RT-PCR used the HTBI primer set. TCRdb passed the multiplex PCR reads through MiXCR, listing each CDR3 protein once. The data contain hundreds of thousands of distinct CDR3 sequences, roughly 15% of them singletons. The authors took PBMCs from 10 ml fresh peripheral blood.

V is TRBV10-3 and J is TRBJ2-7; a weak D match, TRBD1 (5 bases). The clonotype was recovered from a woman aged 18-29 years with Graves' hyperthyroidism. Source material: blood. CDR3 sequence: CAICDSLSYEQYF. The CDR3 nucleotides are TGTGCCATCTGCGACAGCCTCTCCTACGAGCAGTACTTC.